Shown below are 22 T cell receptor beta chains from a single sample sequenced in a study of blood T cell repertoires in COVID-19. Clones were sequenced by immunoSEQ multiplex PCR, and TCRdb holds only the in-frame ones, with some missing. The sample consists of a few hundred thousand clones, around 80% of them appearing once. The sequencing sample was made of PBMCs or T cells enriched from blood (not recorded which). All receptors derive from a man under 40 with acute COVID-19.

The rearrangement joins TRBV30 to TRBJ2-4, with D perhaps matching TRBD2 (5 bases). The CDR3 has 18 residues. The germline V gene has CDR1 GTSNPN and CDR2 SVGIG (reference sequence). V was pared by 0 bases and J by 1 base, with 19 bases between. CDR3 sequence (DNA): TGTGCCTGGAGTGTACTAAGGCAAACTAGTAGGGCCAAAAACATTCAGTACTTC. Protein sequence: CAWSVLRQTSRAKNIQYF.

The chain employs TRBV9 and TRBJ2-7; D ambiguous. Germline assignment: CDR1 SGDLS and CDR2 YYNGEE. The CDR3 contains 14 residues. V lost 4 bases and J 1 base, leaving 12 bases between the germline ends. Here the CDR3 DNA reads TGTGCCAGCAGCCCGAGCAGGCAGTCCTACGAGCAGTACGTC. Translated: CASSPSRQSYEQYV.

V is TRBV12-3 or TRBV12-4 and J is TRBJ1-2; tentatively, D is TRBD1 (5 bases). V was clipped by 5 bases and J by 6 bases, with 10 bases between them. The CDR3 totals 12 residues. CDR3 DNA sequence: TGTGCCAGCAGTCCAGGGTTCCATGGCTACACCTTC. Translating gives CASSPGFHGYTF.

The rearrangement uses TRBV9 and TRBJ1-1, with 7 nucleotides matching TRBD1. Germline V gene data show CDR1 as SGDLS and CDR2 as YYNGEE. V lost 2 bases to trimming and J lost 1 base; unmatched junction nucleotides: 8. The CDR3 covers 16 residues. DNA of the CDR3: TGTGCCAGCAGCGTGGGGGACAGAAGACAGAACACTGAAGCTTTCTTT. Amino acids: CASSVGDRRQNTEAFF.

The chain carries TRBV18 and TRBJ2-2, with 8 bases lining up with TRBD2. V shed 9 bases, J shed 0 bases, and the junction held 12 bases outside the gene matches. Germline V gives CDR1 KGHSH, CDR2 LQKENI. CDR3 size: 17 residues. The CDR3 DNA follows: TGTGCCAGTTCCGAAATAATACTAGCGGCGAACACCGGGGAGCTGTTTTTT. Protein: CASSEIILAANTGELFF.

V and J are TRBV14 and TRBJ1-1, with D unresolved. The V end was cut by 1 base, the J end by 1 base, with 4 bases between. CDR1 is SGHDN and CDR2 is FVKESK in the germline V gene. The CDR3 consists of 13 residues. CDR3 sequence reads: CASSQGPNTEAFF. The CDR3 region has the DNA TGTGCCAGCAGCCAAGGGCCGAACACTGAAGCTTTCTTT. Variable domain in full (rest from reference TRBV14 and TRBJ1-1): EAGVTQFPSHSVIEKGQTVTLRCDPISGHDNLYWYRRVMGKEIKFLLHFVKESKQDESGMPNNRFLAERTGGTYSTLKVQPAELEDSGVYFCASSQGPNTEAFFGQGTRLTVV.

The rearrangement uses TRBV2 and TRBJ2-1, with 8 bases aligning to TRBD1. This CDR3 is built from 13 residues. Germline V gene data show CDR1 as SNHLY and CDR2 as FYNNEI. This CDR3 is CAAKGTGYNEQFF. In DNA, the CDR3 is TGTGCAGCCAAAGGGACAGGTTACAATGAGCAGTTCTTC.

In nucleotides, the CDR3 is TGTGCCAGCAGCTTAATGTCGTCTTATCAGCCCCAGCATTTT. Its translation: CASSLMSSYQPQHF. The chain has TRBV7-2 and TRBJ1-5; D uncertain. V dropped 2 bases and J dropped 5 bases, with 10 bases sitting between them. Germline CDR1 reads SGHTA; CDR2 reads FQGNSA. The CDR3 is made up of 14 amino acids.

This chain connects TRBV28 to TRBJ1-2; D is possibly TRBD1 (5 bases). Trimming took 8 bases from V and 5 from J, leaving 12 bases between them. Looked up from germline, CDR1 is MDHEN and CDR2 is SYDVKM. CDR3 length equals 12 residues. The CDR3 here is CASAKRGYGYTF. The CDR3 DNA reads TGTGCCAGCGCAAAAAGGGGTTATGGCTACACCTTC.

The chain recombines TRBV6-1 with TRBJ2-3; no clear D. This CDR3 region has 15 residues. Germline-derived CDR1 and CDR2 are MNHNS and SASEGT. Trimming shortened V by 3 bases and J by 0 bases, and 10 bases separated the two germline ends. The DNA for the CDR3 is TGTGCCAGCAGTGATCTCGGAGCTAGCACAGATACGCAGTATTTT. Translated, it gives CASSDLGASTDTQYF.

This clone appeared many times. The genes are TRBV2 and TRBJ2-5; D is possibly TRBD1 (5 bases). Germline CDR1 SNHLY, CDR2 FYNNEI. Trimming left V 7 bases short and J 6 bases short, with 12 bases between. The length of the CDR3 is 12 residues. The CDR3 DNA sequence: TGTGCCAGCAAAGGGGAACCCCAGACCCAGTACTTC. Its protein is CASKGEPQTQYF.

The chain recombines TRBV28 with TRBJ2-3, with 8 bases aligning to TRBD1. This CDR3 is built from 15 residues. Germline V gene sequence: CDR1 MDHEN, CDR2 SYDVKM. The V segment lost 3 bases and the J segment 3 bases; nucleotides outside the gene matches: 5. CDR3 sequence reads: CASSLTGTGTDTQYF. The CDR3 DNA reads TGTGCCAGCAGTTTGACCGGGACAGGAACAGATACGCAGTATTTT.

This clone turned up a few times. The chain has TRBV3-1 (or the pseudogene TRBV3-2) and TRBJ1-2; D gene uncertain. V lost 0 bases and J 7 bases, leaving 9 bases between the germline ends. This CDR3 region has 13 residues. Per the germline V gene, CDR1 is LGHDT and CDR2 is YNNKEL (reference sequence). Written as DNA, the CDR3 is TGTGCCAGCAGCCAAGATCCCAGACTTGGCTACACCTTC. Amino acids: CASSQDPRLGYTF.

This sequence joins TRBV27 and TRBJ1-5; no clear D gene. The CDR3 contains 15 residues. Trimming pared 6 bases from V and 7 bases from J, leaving 19 bases between. Germline values: CDR1 MNHEY, CDR2 SMNVEV (reference sequence). CDR3 amino acids: CASSLSFSPGQPQHF. CDR3 coding DNA: TGTGCCAGCAGCCTAAGTTTTTCGCCAGGCCAGCCCCAGCATTTT.

The chain employs TRBV4-3 and TRBJ1-2, with D perhaps matching TRBD1 (5 bases). There are 13 residues in the CDR3. The germline gives CDR1 LGHNA, CDR2 YSLEER. V lost 1 base, J lost 5 bases, and 8 bases lay in between. CDR3 amino acids: CASSQGQTYGYTF. CDR3 nucleotides: TGCGCCAGCAGCCAAGGACAGACGTATGGCTACACCTTC.

This clone was recorded once. The chain is built from TRBV11-2 and TRBJ1-2; no firm D call. This CDR3 spans 16 amino acids. Trimming pared 4 bases from V and 7 bases from J, leaving 22 bases between. Germline CDR1 SGHAT, CDR2 FQNNGV. For the CDR3, the DNA is TGTGCCAGCAGCTCTCTCGGTCGGAGAACGTTAGGTGGCTACACCTTC. Its translation: CASSSLGRRTLGGYTF.

The CDR3 DNA is TGTGCCAGCAGGGCATTGGCTGAAGCTTTCTTT. Amino acids: CASRALAEAFF. The chain carries TRBV28 and TRBJ1-1; D unresolved. The ends were cut back, 6 bases at V and 6 bases at J, with 8 bases in the middle. CDR3 length: 11 amino acids. Looked up from germline, CDR1 is MDHEN and CDR2 is SYDVKM. Looking up the rest from reference TRBV28 and TRBJ1-1 gives the full variable domain: DVKVTQSSRYLVKRTGEKVFLECVQDMDHENMFWYRQDPGLGLRLIYFSYDVKMKEKGDIPEGYSVSREKKERFSLILESASTNQTSMYLCASRALAEAFFGQGTRLTVV.

About this clone itself: An end of the junction differs from the germline gene, which may be a read error. This chain links TRBV5-1 with TRBJ2-2, with 8 bases matching TRBD2. CDR3 length: 17 amino acids. From germline, CDR1 is SGHRS and CDR2 YFSETQ. The DNA of the CDR3 is TGTGCCAGCAGCGGAGCACTAGCGGACCCGAACACCGGGGAGCTGTTTTTT. Its protein is CASSGALADPNTGELFF.

With regard to this clone: The junction departs from germline at one end; a sequencing error may be responsible. The V and J genes are TRBV7-2 and TRBJ1-5, with D possibly matching TRBD1 (5 bases). Germline CDR1 is SGHTA and CDR2 is FQGNSA. The CDR3 length is 19 residues. The CDR3 region is CASSLAGTAFRSGNQPQHF. CDR3 sequence (DNA): TGTGCCAGCAGTTTAGCCGGGACTGCCTTCCGGAGCGGCAATCAGCCCCAGCATTTT. Filled out from reference TRBV7-2 and TRBJ1-5, the complete variable domain reads GAGVSQSPSNKVTEKGKDVELRCDPISGHTALYWYRQSLGQGLEFLIYFQGNSAPDKSGLPSDRFSAERTGGSVSTLTIQRTQQEDSAVYLCASSLAGTAFRSGNQPQHFGDGTRLSIL.

The chain uses TRBV11-2 and TRBJ1-1; TRBD1 might be the D (6 bases). The CDR3 runs 16 residues. Per the germline V gene, CDR1 is SGHAT and CDR2 is FQNNGV. V dropped 5 bases and J dropped 11 bases, with 27 bases sitting between them. The CDR3 sequence: CASSVQGGRANGSAFF. The CDR3 DNA is TGTGCCAGCAGCGTACAGGGAGGGAGGGCTAATGGCTCGGCTTTCTTT.

The chain carries TRBV7-9 and TRBJ2-2; 9 nucleotides agree with TRBD1. The CDR3 length is 15 residues. V lost 1 base and J lost 7; bases outside the gene matches: 4. Germline CDR1 and CDR2: SEHNR and FQNEAQ (reference sequence). CDR3 sequence (DNA): TGTGCCAGCAGCTTAGGCGGACAGGGGTACGGGGAGCTGTTTTTT. As protein: CASSLGGQGYGELFF.

V usage is TRBV28 and J usage is TRBJ2-1; D gene uncertain. Trimming took off 6 bases at V and 5 bases at J, with 14 bases between the two ends. CDR1 and CDR2 (germline): MDHEN, SYDVKM. CDR3 length: 14 residues. CDR3 sequence (DNA): TGTGCCAGCAGAGTTTTAGGCGGCCACAATGAGCAGTTCTTC. Translation gives CASRVLGGHNEQFF.